The rows below give T cell receptor beta chains drawn from one sample of a study of shared clonotypes between healthy human individuals. The method was immunoSEQ multiplex PCR; TCRdb's version includes in-frame clones alone and lacks a portion of them. The data hold over 2 million clones, with 90% to 95% observed a single time. Sequencing input: naive CD4+ T cells sorted from blood. All receptors come from a man younger than 35 in good health. CDR3s include the opening cysteine and the closing phenylalanine or tryptophan. The order of the fields is J gene, clone size, V gene, D gene, CDR3 protein, CDR3 DNA. A D gene is named only where the DNA matches it firmly. Some rows mark clone size as missing; the rest say once, few, many or name a class of expanded clone.

TRBJ1-1	-	TRBV6-6	-	CASKSHTEAFF	TGTGCCAGCAAATCTCACACTGAAGCTTTCTTT
TRBJ2-3	-	TRBV19	TRBD2	CASTGTSGRSQYF	TGTGCCAGTACCGGGACTAGCGGGAGGTCGCAGTATTTT
TRBJ2-7	-	TRBV7-6	TRBD2	CASSRSGATYEQYF	TGTGCCAGCAGCCGTAGCGGGGCCACCTACGAGCAGTACTTC
TRBJ2-7	-	TRBV27	TRBD1	CASRGDRDRVYEQYF	TGTGCCAGCAGAGGAGACCGGGACAGGGTATACGAGCAGTACTTC
TRBJ1-1	-	TRBV19	-	CASSIDRGRMAFF	TGTGCCAGTAGTATAGATCGGGGGAGGATGGCTTTCTTT
TRBJ1-2	-	TRBV25-1	-	CASSETGAANYGYTF	TGTGCCAGCAGTGAAACGGGGGCAGCTAACTATGGCTACACCTTC
TRBJ2-7	-	TRBV4-3	TRBD2	CASSLGTSGFPYEQYF	TGCGCCAGCAGCCTCGGGACTAGCGGATTCCCGTACGAGCAGTACTTC
TRBJ2-1	-	TRBV18	TRBD2	CASSPPGLAGNEQFF	TGTGCCAGCTCACCACCGGGGCTAGCGGGCAATGAGCAGTTCTTC
TRBJ1-5	-	TRBV28	-	CASSLYGQPQHF	TGTGCCAGCAGTTTATATGGTCAGCCCCAGCATTTT
TRBJ1-2	-	TRBV10-3	-	CAISESKGGSLYGYTF	TGTGCCATCAGTGAGTCGAAGGGCGGGTCCCTGTATGGCTACACCTTC
TRBJ1-6	-	TRBV10-1	-	CASSWGRENSPLHF	TGCGCCAGCAGTTGGGGACGGGAAAATTCACCCCTCCACTTT
TRBJ2-7	-	TRBV18	-	CASSPQGTASYEQYF	TGTGCCAGCTCACCACAGGGGACGGCCTCCTACGAGCAGTACTTC
TRBJ2-3	-	TRBV6-1	-	CASSVKTPGADTQYF	TGTGCCAGCAGTGTAAAAACACCTGGGGCAGATACGCAGTATTTT
TRBJ1-6	-	TRBV9	-	CASSVDPRTDNSPLHF	TGTGCCAGCAGCGTAGATCCCCGGACAGATAATTCACCCCTCCACTTT
TRBJ2-1	-	TRBV9	TRBD2	CASSVATSGGYNEQFF	TGTGCCAGCAGCGTAGCGACTAGCGGGGGATACAATGAGCAGTTCTTC
TRBJ2-2	-	TRBV30	-	CAWSVLKGSGELFF	TGTGCCTGGAGTGTACTGAAAGGAAGCGGGGAGCTGTTTTTT
TRBJ1-6	-	TRBV10-1	-	CASSGGVYGSPLHF	TGCGCCAGCAGTGGTGGGGTCTACGGCTCACCCCTCCACTTT
TRBJ1-2	-	TRBV18	TRBD1	CASSRDRENYTF	TGTGCCAGCTCACGGGACAGGGAAAACTACACCTTC
TRBJ1-1	-	TRBV5-1	TRBD1	CASSATGGSTEAFF	TGCGCCAGCAGCGCTACAGGGGGCTCCACTGAAGCTTTCTTT
TRBJ2-1	-	TRBV7-9	TRBD2	CASSLIMTSGRADEQFF	TGTGCCAGCAGCTTAATAATGACTAGCGGGAGGGCCGATGAGCAGTTCTTC
TRBJ2-3	once	TRBV28	-	CASSSRGGGTDTQYF	TGTGCCAGCAGTTCAAGAGGGGGAGGTACAGATACGCAGTATTTT
TRBJ2-7	-	TRBV7-9	TRBD2	CASSLSGAGAPQEQYF	TGTGCCAGCAGCCTATCTGGGGCGGGAGCACCTCAGGAGCAGTACTTC
TRBJ1-6	-	TRBV5-6	-	CASSLRTGSNSPLHF	TGTGCCAGCAGCCTAAGGACGGGGTCAAATTCACCCCTCCACTTT
TRBJ2-5	once	TRBV7-9	TRBD2	CASSNWGGSLQETQYF	TGTGCCAGCAGCAACTGGGGGGGGTCTCTCCAAGAGACCCAGTACTTC
TRBJ1-4	once	TRBV5-1	-	CASSSGGYEKLFF	TGCGCCAGCAGCTCCGGCGGGTATGAAAAACTGTTTTTT
TRBJ1-1	-	TRBV7-2	-	CASSLDGQKNTEAFF	TGTGCCAGCAGCTTAGACGGGCAGAAGAACACTGAAGCTTTCTTT
TRBJ1-2	-	TRBV5-6	TRBD1	CASSPGQGGRFNYGYTF	TGTGCCAGCAGCCCCGGACAGGGGGGGAGGTTTAACTATGGCTACACCTTC
TRBJ2-5	-	TRBV29-1	TRBD1	CSADRGAETQYF	TGCAGCGCCGACAGGGGGGCAGAGACCCAGTACTTC
TRBJ1-2	-	TRBV6-6	TRBD1	CASSPGTGYGYTF	TGTGCCAGCAGCCCCGGGACAGGGTATGGCTACACCTTC
TRBJ2-5	-	TRBV6-5	-	CASRRTVEETQYF	TGTGCCAGCAGACGGACTGTGGAAGAGACCCAGTACTTC
TRBJ2-2	-	TRBV30	-	CAWRRFTGELFF	TGTGCCTGGAGAAGATTCACCGGGGAGCTGTTTTTT
TRBJ2-7	-	TRBV27	TRBD2	CASRTGTSPAYEQYF	TGTGCCAGCAGAACAGGGACTAGCCCCGCCTACGAGCAGTACTTC
TRBJ2-1	-	TRBV9	-	CASSPRTTKGDEQFF	TGTGCCAGCAGCCCCCGGACTACCAAAGGGGATGAGCAGTTCTTC
TRBJ1-5	-	TRBV6-6	-	CASSYEYANQPQHF	TGTGCCAGCAGTTACGAATACGCTAATCAGCCCCAGCATTTT
TRBJ2-4	-	TRBV6-1	TRBD1	CASSVETGVSKNIQYF	TGTGCCAGCAGTGTAGAGACAGGGGTATCCAAAAACATTCAGTACTTC
TRBJ1-1	-	TRBV6-1	-	CASSELVRVVTEAFF	TGTGCCAGCAGTGAATTGGTCAGGGTGGTCACTGAAGCTTTCTTT
TRBJ1-1	-	TRBV6-5	-	CASNLGLGTEAFF	TGTGCCAGCAACCTGGGGCTCGGCACTGAAGCTTTCTTT
TRBJ1-2	-	TRBV5-1	-	CASSQLGDGYGYTF	TGCGCCAGCAGCCAATTGGGGGATGGCTATGGCTACACCTTC
TRBJ2-5	-	TRBV11-1	TRBD1	CASSTPGQKQETQYF	TGTGCCAGCAGCACTCCGGGACAGAAACAAGAGACCCAGTACTTC
TRBJ2-7	-	TRBV27	-	CASSLRGFYYEQYF	TGTGCCAGCAGTTTACGGGGGTTCTACTACGAGCAGTACTTC
TRBJ2-1	-	TRBV7-9	-	CASSLGRGEQFF	TGTGCCAGCAGCTTAGGTAGGGGTGAGCAGTTCTTC
TRBJ2-5	-	TRBV2	-	CASTAQYETQYF	TGTGCCAGCACGGCCCAGTATGAGACCCAGTACTTC
TRBJ2-2	-	TRBV27	-	CASSPLRGTGELFF	TGTGCCAGCAGTCCCTTAAGGGGCACCGGGGAGCTGTTTTTT
TRBJ1-1	-	TRBV5-6	-	CASSRVGGAAAFF	TGTGCCAGCAGCCGTGTCGGGGGCGCGGCAGCTTTCTTT
TRBJ1-6	-	TRBV9	-	CASSEGVWNSPLHF	TGTGCCAGCAGCGAGGGAGTGTGGAATTCACCCCTCCACTTT
TRBJ1-5	-	TRBV7-9	-	CASSPGTASNQPQHF	TGTGCCAGCAGCCCCGGGACCGCTTCTAATCAGCCCCAGCATTTT
TRBJ2-3	-	TRBV5-4	-	CASSLGSTDTQYF	TGTGCCAGCAGCCTCGGCAGCACAGATACGCAGTATTTT
TRBJ1-5	-	TRBV27	-	CASSLFGGGRGSNQPQHF	TGTGCCAGCAGTTTATTCGGGGGGGGTAGAGGAAGCAATCAGCCCCAGCATTTT